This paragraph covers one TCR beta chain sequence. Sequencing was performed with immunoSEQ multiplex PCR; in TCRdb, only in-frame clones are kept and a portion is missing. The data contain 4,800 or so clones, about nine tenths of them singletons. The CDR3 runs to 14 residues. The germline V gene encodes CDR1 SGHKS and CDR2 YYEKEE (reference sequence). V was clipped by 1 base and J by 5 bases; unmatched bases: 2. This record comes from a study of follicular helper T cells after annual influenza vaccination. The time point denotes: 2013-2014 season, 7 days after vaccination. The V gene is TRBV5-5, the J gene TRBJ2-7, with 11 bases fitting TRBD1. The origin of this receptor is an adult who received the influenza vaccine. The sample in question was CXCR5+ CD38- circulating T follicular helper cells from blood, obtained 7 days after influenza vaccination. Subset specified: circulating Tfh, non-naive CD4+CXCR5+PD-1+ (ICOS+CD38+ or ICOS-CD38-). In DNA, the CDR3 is TGTGCCAGCAGCTTGAGGACAGGGGGCGACGAGCAGTACTTC. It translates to CASSLRTGGDEQYF.